The T cell receptor (beta chain) described here comes from a study of cytomegalovirus exposure and HLA in healthy donors. This clone was observed a handful of times. PCR primers comprised 60 Vbeta and 13 Jbeta primers. Measured with immunoSEQ multiplex PCR; TCRdb has only the in-frame clones, and not every one. The top ten clones hold under 2% of a sample with approximately 140,000 clones, roughly four fifths of them seen once. This CDR3 has 17 amino acids. V lost 0 bases, J lost 0 bases, and 13 bases lay in between. Germline loops: CDR1 SGHDT, CDR2 YYEEEE. This sequence originates from a female donor in good health and CMV-seronegative. The sample was PBMCs. J is TRBJ2-1 and V is TRBV5-6; D is possibly TRBD2 (5 bases). The CDR3 spells CASSLVLRASSYNEQFF. The CDR3 DNA reads TGTGCCAGCAGCTTGGTTCTGCGGGCTAGCTCCTACAATGAGCAGTTCTTC.